This T cell receptor beta chain was obtained from a study of blood T cells in healthy people across ages. Donation came from healthy Caucasian individuals in Russia who were aged 6 to 90. In the case of this clonotype: Its antigen is unidentified.

The V gene's germline CDR1 is ENHRY and CDR2 SYGVKD. CDR3 length: 13 residues. Trimming took off 6 bases at V and 7 bases at J, with 12 bases between the two ends. A J-beta primer mix and a sample-barcoded 5' primer were used in a second PCR of about 7 to 12 cycles. Each cDNA molecule received a tag from a template-switch adaptor that had 12 random nucleotides. TCRdb ran MiXCR on the 5' RACE reads and lists one entry per CDR3 protein. The sample records 650,000 to 800,000 distinct CDR3 sequences, under 45% being singletons. Study-wide results and caveats: Diversity figures derived from one million T cells were judged to underestimate the true value.

The rearrangement links TRBV10-3 to TRBJ1-4; D may be TRBD1 (6 bases). Sample: blood. This TCR derives from a man aged 55 to 70 in good health. CDR3 region: CAIRDSDVEKLFF. DNA of the CDR3: TGTGCCATCAGGGACAGTGATGTTGAAAAACTGTTTTTT.